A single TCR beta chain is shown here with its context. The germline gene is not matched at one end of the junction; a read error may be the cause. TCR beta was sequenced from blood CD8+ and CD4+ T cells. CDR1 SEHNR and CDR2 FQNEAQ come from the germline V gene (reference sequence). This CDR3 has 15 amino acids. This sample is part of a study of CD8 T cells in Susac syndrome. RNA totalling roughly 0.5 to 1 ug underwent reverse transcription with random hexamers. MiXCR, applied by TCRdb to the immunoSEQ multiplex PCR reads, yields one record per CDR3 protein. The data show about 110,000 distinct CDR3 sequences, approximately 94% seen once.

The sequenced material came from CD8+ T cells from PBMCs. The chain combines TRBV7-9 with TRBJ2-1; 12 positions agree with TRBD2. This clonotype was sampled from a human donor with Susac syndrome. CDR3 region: CASSLAGGPLNEQFF. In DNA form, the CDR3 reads TGTGCCAGCAGCCTAGCGGGGGGGCCGTTGAATGAGCAGTTCTTC.